This T cell receptor (beta chain) was captured in a study of cytomegalovirus exposure and HLA in healthy donors. The study, taken as a whole, reports: Presence/absence analysis assumed near-uniform sequencing depth across donors.

The primer mix had 60 Vbeta and 13 Jbeta primers. Repertoires were generated with immunoSEQ multiplex PCR, while TCRdb's copy carries only in-frame clones and drops some. The repertoire holds some 170,000 clones, with roughly three quarters as singletons. About this clone: Its antigen is still unknown.

Germline V gene lookup returns CDR1 SGHDN and CDR2 FVKESK. CDR3 length: 15 amino acids. J was trimmed by 1 base and V by 1 base; bases with no gene match: 0. Nominally healthy donors provided the samples, though records likely missed some immune exposures. The sequence was collected from a man aged 18 to 30 in good health and CMV-seropositive. The chain uses TRBV14 and TRBJ2-5; 10 bases are shared with TRBD2. Sequencing was performed on PBMCs. The CDR3 coding sequence is TGTGCCAGCAGCCAAGGGACTAGCGGCCAAGAGACCCAGTACTTC. Translated: CASSQGTSGQETQYF.